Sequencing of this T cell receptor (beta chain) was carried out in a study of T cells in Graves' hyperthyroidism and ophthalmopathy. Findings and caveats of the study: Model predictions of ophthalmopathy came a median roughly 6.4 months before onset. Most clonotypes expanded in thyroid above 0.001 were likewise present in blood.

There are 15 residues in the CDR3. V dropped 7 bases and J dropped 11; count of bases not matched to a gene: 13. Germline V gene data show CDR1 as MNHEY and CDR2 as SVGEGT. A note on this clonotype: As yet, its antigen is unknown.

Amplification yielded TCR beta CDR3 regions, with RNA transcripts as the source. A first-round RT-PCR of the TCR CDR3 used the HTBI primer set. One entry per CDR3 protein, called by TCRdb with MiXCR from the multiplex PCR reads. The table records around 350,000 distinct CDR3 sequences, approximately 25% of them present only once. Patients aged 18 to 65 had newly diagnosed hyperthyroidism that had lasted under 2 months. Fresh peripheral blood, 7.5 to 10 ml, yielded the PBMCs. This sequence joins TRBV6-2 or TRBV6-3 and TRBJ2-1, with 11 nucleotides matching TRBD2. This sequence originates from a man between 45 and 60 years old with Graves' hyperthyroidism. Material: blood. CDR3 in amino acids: CASTDGLAGGNQQFF. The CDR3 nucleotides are TGTGCCAGCACCGACGGCCTAGCGGGAGGCAACCAGCAGTTCTTC.